This T cell receptor beta chain was captured in a study of T-cell reconstitution after alpha-beta-depleted transplantation in children. During its preparation, the TCRbeta library received unique molecular identifiers. Via MiXCR, TCRdb re-called the PCR reads, giving one row per CDR3 protein. This table has about 270,000 distinct CDR3 sequences, over 8% appearing once. V shed 6 bases and J shed 1 base, with 18 bases lying between them. The CDR3 runs 15 residues. Germline CDR1 is DFQATT and CDR2 is SNEGSKA (reference sequence). Sequences were derived from PBMCs from the stem cell graft donor, sampled from the stem cell graft. J is TRBJ1-1 and V is TRBV20-1; possibly TRBD1 for D (6 bases). The clonotype was recovered from a human donor who donated a stem cell graft to a child with SCID. The CDR3, as DNA: TGCAGTGCCCAGACTCCGGGACAACAGAACACTGAAGCTTTCTTT. It codes for CSAQTPGQQNTEAFF.